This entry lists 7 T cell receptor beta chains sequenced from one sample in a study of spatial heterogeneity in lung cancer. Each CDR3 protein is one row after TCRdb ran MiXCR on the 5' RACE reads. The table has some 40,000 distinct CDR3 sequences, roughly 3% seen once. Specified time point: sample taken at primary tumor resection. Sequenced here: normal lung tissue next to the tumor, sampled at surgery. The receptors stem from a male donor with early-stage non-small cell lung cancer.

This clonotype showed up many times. CDR3 DNA sequence: TGCAGTGCTAGAAGGGGGGAAGCTGGCTACACCTTC. The encoded protein is CSARRGEAGYTF. The genes are TRBV20-1 and TRBJ1-2; TRBD1 is a possible D gene (6 bases). V was pared by 2 bases and J by 7 bases, with 11 bases between. The CDR3 length is 12 residues. The germline V gene has CDR1 DFQATT and CDR2 SNEGSKA (reference sequence).

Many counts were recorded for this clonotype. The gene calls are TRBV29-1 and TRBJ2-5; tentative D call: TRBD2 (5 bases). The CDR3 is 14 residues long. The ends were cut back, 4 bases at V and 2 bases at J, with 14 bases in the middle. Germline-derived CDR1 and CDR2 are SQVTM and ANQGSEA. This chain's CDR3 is CSVASGDLQETQYF. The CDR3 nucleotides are TGCAGCGTTGCCAGCGGAGACTTACAAGAGACCCAGTACTTC.

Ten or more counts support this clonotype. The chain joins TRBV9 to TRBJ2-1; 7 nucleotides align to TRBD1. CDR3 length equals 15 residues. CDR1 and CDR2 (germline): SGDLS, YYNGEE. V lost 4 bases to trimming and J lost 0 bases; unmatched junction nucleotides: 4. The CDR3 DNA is TGTGCCAGCAGCTCCAACAGGGGCTCCTACAATGAGCAGTTCTTC. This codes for CASSSNRGSYNEQFF. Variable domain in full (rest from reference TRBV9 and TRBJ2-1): DSGVTQTPKHLITATGQRVTLRCSPRSGDLSVYWYQQSLDQGLQFLIQYYNGEERAKGNILERFSAQQFPDLHSELNLSSLELGDSALYFCASSSNRGSYNEQFFGPGTRLTVL.

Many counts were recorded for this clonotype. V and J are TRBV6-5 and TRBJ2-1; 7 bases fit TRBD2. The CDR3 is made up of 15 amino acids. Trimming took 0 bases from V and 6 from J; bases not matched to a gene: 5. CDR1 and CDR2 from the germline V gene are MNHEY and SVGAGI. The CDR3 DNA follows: TGTGCCAGCAGTTACTCACGGGACTACCCCAATGAGCAGTTCTTC. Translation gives CASSYSRDYPNEQFF.

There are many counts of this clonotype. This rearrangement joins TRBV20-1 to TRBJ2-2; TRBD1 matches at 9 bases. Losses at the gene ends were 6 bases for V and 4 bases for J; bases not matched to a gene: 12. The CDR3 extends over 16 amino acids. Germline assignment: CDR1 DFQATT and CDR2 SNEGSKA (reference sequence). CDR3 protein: CSAVLQGATSTGELFF. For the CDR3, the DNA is TGCAGTGCCGTCTTACAGGGGGCGACGAGCACCGGGGAGCTGTTTTTT.

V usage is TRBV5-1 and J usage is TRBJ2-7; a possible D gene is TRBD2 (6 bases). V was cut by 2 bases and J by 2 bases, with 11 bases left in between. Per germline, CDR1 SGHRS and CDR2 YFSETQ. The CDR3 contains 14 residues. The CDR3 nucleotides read TGCGCCAGCAGCTTAGAGACTAGTCCCTACGAGCAGTACTTC. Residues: CASSLETSPYEQYF.

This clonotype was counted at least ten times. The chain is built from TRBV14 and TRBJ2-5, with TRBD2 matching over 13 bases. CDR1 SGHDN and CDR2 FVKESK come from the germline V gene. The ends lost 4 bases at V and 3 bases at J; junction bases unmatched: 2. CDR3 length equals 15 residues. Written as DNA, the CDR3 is TGTGCCAGCAGCCCTGGACTAGCGGGAGAAGAGACCCAGTACTTC. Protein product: CASSPGLAGEETQYF.